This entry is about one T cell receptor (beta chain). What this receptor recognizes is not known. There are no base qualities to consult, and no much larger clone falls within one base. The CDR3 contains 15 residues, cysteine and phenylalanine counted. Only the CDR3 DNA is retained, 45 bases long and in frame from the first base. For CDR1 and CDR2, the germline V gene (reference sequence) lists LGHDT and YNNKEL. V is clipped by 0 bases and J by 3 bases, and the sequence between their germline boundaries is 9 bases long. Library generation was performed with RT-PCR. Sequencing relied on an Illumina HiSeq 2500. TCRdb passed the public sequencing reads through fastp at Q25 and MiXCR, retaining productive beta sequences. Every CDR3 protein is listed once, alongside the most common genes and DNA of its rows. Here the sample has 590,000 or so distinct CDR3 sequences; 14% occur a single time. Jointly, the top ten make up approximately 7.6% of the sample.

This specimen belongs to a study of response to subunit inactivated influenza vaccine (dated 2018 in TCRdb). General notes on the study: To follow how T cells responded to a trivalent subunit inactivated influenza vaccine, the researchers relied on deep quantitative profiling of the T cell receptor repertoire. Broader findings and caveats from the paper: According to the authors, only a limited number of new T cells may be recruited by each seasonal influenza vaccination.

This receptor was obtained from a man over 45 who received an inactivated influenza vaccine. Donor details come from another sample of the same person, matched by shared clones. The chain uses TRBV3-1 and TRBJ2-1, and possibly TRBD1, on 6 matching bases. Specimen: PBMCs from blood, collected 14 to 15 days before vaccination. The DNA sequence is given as TGTGCCAGCAGCCAAGAGGGGGCTAGCTACAATGAGCAGTTCTTC. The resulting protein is CASSQEGASYNEQFF.